The 10 T cell receptor beta chains below were found in one sample sequenced in a study of shared clonotypes between healthy human individuals. Cells designated naive CD8 were CD45RO-negative and were positively selected for CCR7, with terminally differentiated effector memory CD45RA+ cells excluded. Some clones are missing from TCRdb's copy, which holds only in-frame ones; the method was immunoSEQ multiplex PCR. The table shows about 2 million clones, with approximately 94% occurring only once. Sequencing was done on a sample of naive CD8+ T cells sorted from blood. All receptors derive from a man between 18 and 35 years old in good health.

The chain is built from TRBV5-1 and TRBJ2-7, with 12 nucleotides matching TRBD2. This CDR3 spans 18 amino acids. The V segment lost 2 bases and the J segment 3 bases; nucleotides outside the gene matches: 12. In germline, CDR1 is SGHRS, CDR2 YFSETQ. DNA for the CDR3: TGCGCCAGCAGCTTTTCACCAACTAGCGGGGGGAATCTCTACGAGCAGTACTTC. It translates to CASSFSPTSGGNLYEQYF.

A remark on this clone: The same CDR3 is also encoded by other DNA sequences in this sample. V is TRBV27 and J is TRBJ2-7; TRBD1 matches at 7 bases. The junction had 1 base not matched to a gene; V was cut back by 6 bases and J by 2 bases. The CDR3 totals 12 residues. Germline CDR1 and CDR2: MNHEY and SMNVEV (reference sequence). The CDR3 protein is CASRTGTYEQYF. Here the CDR3 DNA reads TGTGCCAGCAGGACAGGGACCTACGAGCAGTACTTC.

A note on this clone: One end of the junction varies from germline; a read error may be responsible. Other nucleotide sequences from this sample produce the same CDR3. The chain recombines TRBV5-4 with TRBJ2-5; 8 bases are shared with TRBD2. This CDR3 comprises 15 residues. Germline CDR1 reads SGHNT; CDR2 reads YYREEE (reference sequence). The CDR3 coding sequence is TGTGCTAGCAGCTTGGACGGGCGGGAGGTTGGGTCCCAGTACTTC. It encodes CASSLDGREVGSQYF. Using reference TRBV5-4 and TRBJ2-5 for the parts outside the CDR3, the full variable domain is ETGVTQSPTHLIKTRGQQVTLRCSSQSGHNTVSWYQQALGQGPQFIFQYYREEENGRGNFPPRFSGLQFPNYSSELNVNALELDDSALYLCASSLDGREVGSQYFGPGTRLLVL.

This rearrangement joins TRBV6-1 to TRBJ1-5; D perhaps matches TRBD1 (6 bases). V lost 4 bases to trimming and J lost 7 bases, with 17 bases between them. The germline V gene encodes CDR1 MNHNS and CDR2 SASEGT. The CDR3 is 15 residues long. This CDR3 is CASSGTTGVGQPQHF. The DNA for the CDR3 is TGTGCCAGCAGTGGTACGACAGGAGTGGGACAGCCCCAGCATTTT.

The rearrangement uses TRBV4-2 and TRBJ1-2; no definite D call. Germline values: CDR1 LGHNA, CDR2 YNFKEQ. The ends were cut back, 1 base at V and 6 bases at J, with 18 bases in the middle. This CDR3 has 16 residues. CDR3 nucleotides: TGTGCCAGCAGCCAAGGGGTTGAGGGTCCTGGGGATGGCTACACCTTC. The encoded protein is CASSQGVEGPGDGYTF.

The V call is TRBV19, the J call TRBJ1-1, with D tentatively TRBD1 (5 bases). The CDR3 length is 15 residues. V lost 7 bases, J lost 2 bases, and 17 bases lay in between. Germline lookup yields CDR1 LNHDA and CDR2 SQIVND (reference sequence). The CDR3 loop is CASTEIRGPNTEAFF. The CDR3 DNA follows: TGTGCCAGTACCGAGATCCGGGGACCTAACACTGAAGCTTTCTTT.

This chain joins TRBV7-8 and TRBJ2-7; D is uncertain. CDR3 length equals 13 residues. The V gene lost 1 base and the J gene lost 1 base, with 5 bases spanning the gap. The germline gives CDR1 SGHVS, CDR2 FQNEAQ. CDR3 nucleotide sequence: TGTGCCAGCAGCTTAGAATATTCCTACGAGCAGTACTTC. Protein sequence: CASSLEYSYEQYF.

V and J are TRBV6-5 and TRBJ1-1; D call uncertain. The germline V gene encodes CDR1 MNHEY and CDR2 SVGAGI. The V and J ends lost 2 bases and 1 base respectively, with 8 bases between them. The CDR3 contains 14 residues. The CDR3 reads CASSYEGRNTEAFF. The CDR3 region has the DNA TGTGCCAGCAGTTACGAGGGAAGGAACACTGAAGCTTTCTTT.

The V and J genes are TRBV7-6 and TRBJ2-2; D is perhaps TRBD2 (5 bases). Trimming took 5 bases from V and 3 from J, leaving 13 bases between them. This CDR3 is built from 15 residues. In germline, CDR1 is SGHVS, CDR2 FNYEAQ. The CDR3 nucleotides read TGTGCCAGCAGCCGCTACGTGGAGGACACCGGGGAGCTGTTTTTT. It codes for CASSRYVEDTGELFF.

The V call is TRBV7-3, the J call TRBJ2-1; possible D gene TRBD1, 6 bases. The CDR3 is made up of 15 amino acids. The V gene lost 1 base and the J gene lost 6 bases, with 13 bases spanning the gap. CDR1 and CDR2 from the germline V gene are SGHTA and FQGTGA. The CDR3 DNA sequence: TGTGCCAGCAGCTTAATAGGTACAGGGCCCAATGAGCAGTTCTTC. This encodes CASSLIGTGPNEQFF.